One sample yielded the 5 T cell receptor beta chains listed below, sequenced in a study of cytomegalovirus exposure and HLA in healthy donors. It was with 60 Vbeta and 13 Jbeta primers that the PCR ran. Here immunoSEQ multiplex PCR was the method, and the copy in TCRdb shows in-frame clones only, minus some. This sample carries under 150,000 clones, approximately 80% of them seen once, and the ten largest clones take about 4%. Sequencing input: PBMCs. These receptors came from a woman aged 40 to 49 in good health and CMV-seronegative.

J is TRBJ2-1 and V is TRBV9; D call uncertain. This CDR3 comprises 14 residues. Germline V gene lookup returns CDR1 SGDLS and CDR2 YYNGEE. Trimming cost V 3 bases and J 3 bases, with 10 bases left between them. The chain's CDR3 is CASSEDNLYNEQFF. CDR3 nucleotide sequence: TGTGCCAGCAGCGAAGACAACCTCTACAATGAGCAGTTCTTC.

The chain couples TRBV5-5 to TRBJ2-7; 8 nucleotides agree with TRBD2. With V trimmed by 4 bases and J by 6 bases, 15 bases remained unmatched. CDR1 is SGHKS and CDR2 is YYEKEE in the germline V gene (reference sequence). This CDR3 is 16 amino acids long. The DNA for the CDR3 is TGTGCCAGCAGCCTAGCATGGAGCGGGGGCCGGGGCGAGCAGTACTTC. Protein product: CASSLAWSGGRGEQYF.

This chain joins TRBV9 and TRBJ2-7; 10 bases fit TRBD1. The CDR3 extends over 17 amino acids. Germline V lookup: CDR1 SGDLS, CDR2 YYNGEE. V shed 4 bases, J shed 9 bases, and the junction held 19 bases outside the gene matches. CDR3 DNA: TGTGCCAGCAGCCCCGACTCGGACAGGGGGGATTTATGGGGGCAGTACTTC. Translated, it gives CASSPDSDRGDLWGQYF.

The chain is built from TRBV28 and TRBJ2-5; 10 bases are a match to TRBD1. The CDR3 contains 15 residues. V trimming: 7 bases; J trimming: 5 bases; junction bases outside the gene matches: 10. Germline loops: CDR1 MDHEN, CDR2 SYDVKM. CDR3 bases: TGTGCCAGCACCAAAGACAGGGGGCGTTGGGAGACCCAGTACTTC. This gives the protein CASTKDRGRWETQYF.

The rearrangement uses TRBV2 and TRBJ2-1, with a tentative D call TRBD2 (5 bases). Germline CDR1 SNHLY, CDR2 FYNNEI. Trimming removed 7 bases from V and 3 bases from J, with 7 bases in between. The CDR3 is 12 amino acids. The CDR3 DNA is TGTGCCAGCATGGAGGACTACAATGAGCAGTTCTTC. Translated, it gives CASMEDYNEQFF.